Below, one T cell receptor beta chain is given with its context. This sample stems from a study of blood T cell repertoires in COVID-19. Per the authors' pipeline: Reference gene primers were amplified, and this amplification served to estimate nucleated cell counts. TCRdb keeps only in-frame clones here, not all; method: immunoSEQ multiplex PCR. The V and J calls and the clone size are those of that table, but D and trimming were determined from the DNA. Of about 170,000 clones in the sample, roughly 93% were seen once. V lost 0 bases and J 1 base, leaving 27 bases between the germline ends. The germline V gene has CDR1 LGHDT and CDR2 YNNKEL (reference sequence). This CDR3 contains 21 residues.

V gene TRBV3-1 (or the pseudogene TRBV3-2) combines with J gene TRBJ2-5; D is perhaps TRBD2 (5 bases). Material: peripheral blood. The source of this sequence is a man between 18 and 29 years old with COVID-19, enrolled during active disease. Here the CDR3 reads CASSQDLRDQVPVSLQETQYF. CDR3 DNA: TGTGCCAGCAGCCAAGACCTCCGGGATCAAGTACCTGTAAGTCTCCAAGAGACCCAGTACTTC.